Following are 29 T cell receptor beta chains from one sample sequenced in a study of blood T cell repertoires in COVID-19 (dated by TCRdb to 2020 to 2021). The method was the immunoSEQ multiplex PCR assay. This immuneACCESS table, as held by TCRdb, lists in-frame sequences with V and J called but not all clones. Of the missing ones, under half trace to an unresolved V gene in checked studies; the others have no known cause. Within this sample are under 500,000 clones, with about 85% of them counted one time only. Jointly, the top ten make up roughly 1.9% of the sample. Specimen: PBMCs or T cells enriched from blood (not recorded which). The receptors stem from a woman aged 18-35 years with acute COVID-19.

The chain links TRBV28 to TRBJ1-1; D gene uncertain. The CDR3 length is 12 residues. V was cut by 6 bases and J by 1 base, with 6 bases left in between. Germline V gene lookup returns CDR1 MDHEN and CDR2 SYDVKM. The CDR3 DNA is TGTGCCAGCAGCCGCAGGAACACTGAAGCTTTCTTT. Its translation: CASSRRNTEAFF.

The V call is TRBV27, the J call TRBJ2-1; D call uncertain. The CDR3 runs 14 residues. Trimming removed 2 bases at V and 8 bases at J, with 13 bases between. Germline V CDR1 and CDR2: MNHEY, SMNVEV (reference sequence). The CDR3 here is CASSLMAPPHEQFF. Written as DNA, the CDR3 is TGTGCCAGCAGTTTAATGGCACCTCCACATGAGCAGTTCTTC.

The chain links TRBV10-1 to TRBJ2-7; no clear D. This CDR3 spans 14 amino acids. Germline V gene sequence: CDR1 WNHNN, CDR2 SYGVQD (reference sequence). Trimming removed 2 bases from V and 3 bases from J, with 11 bases in between. The DNA for the CDR3 is TGCGCCAGCAGTGAGGCTTCCCACAACTACGAGCAGTACTTC. Amino acid sequence: CASSEASHNYEQYF.

The rearrangement links TRBV15 to TRBJ1-1, with 7 bases matching TRBD1. Germline CDR1 is LNHNV and CDR2 is YYDKDF (reference sequence). V shed 1 base and J 6 bases; nucleotides not matched to a gene: 11. The CDR3 is 16 amino acids. The CDR3 sequence is CATSRGQIGGTAEAFF. The CDR3 DNA reads as TGTGCCACCAGCAGAGGTCAGATAGGGGGGACAGCTGAAGCTTTCTTT.

J is TRBJ1-6 and V is TRBV5-8; 9 bases fit TRBD1. Trimming took 1 base from V and 8 from J; bases not matched to a gene: 7. CDR3 length: 16 amino acids. The germline V gene encodes CDR1 SGHTS and CDR2 YDEGEE. The CDR3 protein is CASSLFAGQGYSPLHF. The CDR3 DNA follows: TGTGCCAGCAGCTTGTTCGCGGGACAGGGTTATTCACCCCTCCACTTT.

The chain couples TRBV19 to TRBJ2-7; the match to TRBD2 covers 16 bases. The V gene's germline CDR1 is LNHDA and CDR2 SQIVND (reference sequence). The CDR3 covers 13 residues. Losses at the gene ends were 10 bases for V and 6 bases for J; bases not matched to a gene: 3. This CDR3 reads CATGTSGRAEQYF. The CDR3 DNA reads as TGTGCCACGGGGACTAGCGGGAGGGCCGAGCAGTACTTC.

The chain combines TRBV7-2 with TRBJ1-4; weak D call: TRBD1 (6 bases). The CDR3 spans 16 residues. V gave up 3 bases and J gave up 4 bases, with 15 bases separating them. Germline CDR1 and CDR2: SGHTA and FQGNSA. CDR3: CASSFGAGAGNEKLFF. CDR3 in DNA: TGTGCCAGCAGCTTCGGGGCAGGGGCGGGTAATGAAAAACTGTTTTTT.

The rearrangement uses TRBV28 and TRBJ2-7, with 8 bases that match TRBD1. This CDR3 is built from 14 residues. Germline assignment: CDR1 MDHEN and CDR2 SYDVKM. V lost 2 bases to trimming and J lost 6 bases; unmatched junction nucleotides: 6. In nucleotides, the CDR3 is TGTGCCAGCAGTTTAGATCAGGGGGCCGGCGAGCAGTACTTC. It codes for CASSLDQGAGEQYF.

The chain has TRBV11-2 and TRBJ1-3; TRBD1 matches at 9 bases. CDR1 and CDR2 (germline): SGHAT, FQNNGV. Trimming cost V 0 bases and J 10 bases; bases outside gene matches: 10. CDR3 length: 16 residues. The CDR3 here is CASSLDDPDRGSTIYF. The CDR3 DNA reads TGTGCCAGCAGCTTAGACGACCCGGACAGGGGATCTACCATATATTTT.

V is TRBV4-1 and J is TRBJ2-3, with D possibly being TRBD2 (5 bases). Trimming stripped 1 base from V and 3 bases from J, with 11 bases between. From germline, CDR1 is MGHRA and CDR2 YSYEKL. CDR3 length: 15 residues. Written as DNA, the CDR3 is TGCGCCAGCAGCCAAGGCGAGGGATGGACAGATACGCAGTATTTT. It is translated as CASSQGEGWTDTQYF.

This chain joins TRBV7-9 and TRBJ1-5; 7 nucleotides agree with TRBD1. V gave up 8 bases and J gave up 4 bases; unmatched junction bases: 8. The CDR3 consists of 14 residues. The germline V gene has CDR1 SEHNR and CDR2 FQNEAQ (reference sequence). CDR3 DNA: TGTGCCAGCGGATCCGGGACAGCGAATCAGCCCCAGCATTTT. This sequence encodes CASGSGTANQPQHF.

The V gene is TRBV3-1 (or the pseudogene TRBV3-2), the J gene TRBJ2-7; D gene unclear. This CDR3 has 14 amino acids. Germline V gives CDR1 LGHDT, CDR2 YNNKEL (reference sequence). V lost 0 bases and J lost 4, with 10 bases in between. The chain's CDR3 is CASSQDRVHYEQYF. CDR3 bases: TGTGCCAGCAGCCAAGATCGGGTGCATTACGAGCAGTACTTC.

This rearrangement joins TRBV5-1 to TRBJ2-3; D may be TRBD2 (6 bases). Germline-derived CDR1 and CDR2 are SGHRS and YFSETQ. With 1 base removed from V and 0 bases from J, the gap between germline ends came to 9 bases. This CDR3 has 15 amino acids. The CDR3 reads CASSLFAGSTDTQYF. As DNA, the CDR3 is TGCGCCAGCAGCTTGTTTGCGGGAAGCACAGATACGCAGTATTTT.

This chain connects TRBV2 to TRBJ2-5; 12 positions match TRBD2. V dropped 9 bases and J dropped 5; count of bases not matched to a gene: 7. The CDR3 runs 14 residues. CDR1 SNHLY and CDR2 FYNNEI come from the germline V gene. The CDR3 nucleotides are TGTGCCAGAAGGACTAGCGGGAATAAGGAGACCCAGTACTTC. Protein product: CARRTSGNKETQYF.

The chain links TRBV10-3 to TRBJ2-1, with D perhaps TRBD2 (6 bases). In germline, CDR1 is ENHRY, CDR2 SYGVKD. This CDR3 contains 17 residues. V lost 4 bases and J 5 bases, leaving 21 bases between the germline ends. The CDR3 DNA is TGTGCCATCAGTGGGGGGGTGCGGGATTGGTACCACAATGAGCAGTTCTTC. The encoded protein is CAISGGVRDWYHNEQFF.

The chain has TRBV11-2 and TRBJ1-2; possible D gene TRBD1, 5 bases. The CDR3 totals 13 residues. V was trimmed by 4 bases and J by 3 bases, leaving 9 bases between them. Germline lookup yields CDR1 SGHAT and CDR2 FQNNGV. This chain's CDR3 is CASSSDSHYGYTF. As DNA, the CDR3 is TGTGCCAGCAGCTCAGACAGTCACTATGGCTACACCTTC.

This sequence joins TRBV2 and TRBJ1-1; 9 bases align to TRBD1. This CDR3 contains 14 residues. Germline V gives CDR1 SNHLY, CDR2 FYNNEI. The V segment lost 8 bases and the J segment 1 base; nucleotides outside the gene matches: 5. This CDR3 reads CASEQGARNTEAFF. The CDR3 nucleotides are TGTGCCAGCGAACAGGGGGCGAGGAACACTGAAGCTTTCTTT.

The J gene is TRBJ2-2, the V gene TRBV18; TRBD2 matches 8 bases. The CDR3 length is 17 residues. Per germline, CDR1 KGHSH and CDR2 LQKENI. V trimming: 0 bases; J trimming: 5 bases; junction bases outside the gene matches: 8. CDR3 in DNA: TGTGCCAGCTCACCACCGTGGAGCGGGAGTAGAACCGGGGAGCTGTTTTTT. This encodes CASSPPWSGSRTGELFF.

The genes are TRBV11-1 and TRBJ2-1; D ambiguous. Deletions cut 5 bases from V and 8 bases from J, with 7 bases between. The germline V gene has CDR1 SGHAT and CDR2 FQDESV (reference sequence). The length of the CDR3 is 11 residues. The CDR3 DNA follows: TGTGCCAGCAGCCTACTGGATGAGCAGTTCTTC. This gives the protein CASSLLDEQFF.

This chain connects TRBV3-1 (or the pseudogene TRBV3-2) to TRBJ2-7; D is possibly TRBD1 (5 bases). Trimming stripped 3 bases from V and 2 bases from J, with 14 bases between. Germline V gene data show CDR1 as LGHDT and CDR2 as YNNKEL (reference sequence). This CDR3 region has 15 residues. The CDR3 loop reads CASSHANQGTYEQYF. The CDR3 coding sequence is TGTGCCAGCAGCCATGCTAACCAGGGTACCTACGAGCAGTACTTC.

This chain links TRBV28 with TRBJ2-1; D ambiguous. Germline CDR1 reads MDHEN; CDR2 reads SYDVKM. V lost 3 bases, J lost 10 bases, and 10 bases lay in between. There are 12 residues in the CDR3. CDR3 sequence (DNA): TGTGCCAGCAGTTTGCTTTCGCGGGAGCAGTTCTTC. Protein product: CASSLLSREQFF.

The rearrangement uses TRBV9 and TRBJ1-4; TRBD1 aligns across 10 bases. The junction had 14 bases not matched to a gene; V was cut back by 2 bases and J by 7 bases. The CDR3 is made up of 18 amino acids. Germline V gene sequence: CDR1 SGDLS, CDR2 YYNGEE. The CDR3 spells CASSVDRDRGMRGEKLFF. The DNA of the CDR3 is TGTGCCAGCAGCGTCGACCGGGACAGGGGTATGAGGGGTGAAAAACTGTTTTTT.

The J gene is TRBJ2-7, the V gene TRBV2; the D gene is possibly TRBD2 (6 bases). CDR3 size: 15 residues. Germline lookup yields CDR1 SNHLY and CDR2 FYNNEI. Between the trimmed V and J ends, which lost 8 bases and 0 bases, there was a span of 17 bases. DNA of the CDR3: TGTGCCAGCGTAGCCCCGGGGGACCGCTCCTACGAGCAGTACTTC. Protein product: CASVAPGDRSYEQYF.

To note about this clone: An end of the junction differs from the germline gene, which may be a read error. This chain joins TRBV28 and TRBJ1-2; D is unresolved. The CDR3 contains 12 residues. CDR1 and CDR2 from the germline V gene are MDHEN and SYDVKM. CDR3: CVSSQQRYGYTF. CDR3 sequence (DNA): TGTGTCAGCAGCCAACAGAGATATGGCTACACCTTC.

The chain uses TRBV27 and TRBJ1-2, with 9 bases aligning to TRBD1. This CDR3 comprises 13 residues. The germline CDR1 and CDR2 sequences are MNHEY and SMNVEV (reference sequence). Losses at the gene ends were 4 bases for V and 8 bases for J; bases not matched to a gene: 5. The CDR3 sequence: CASSSDRGGGYTF. In DNA form, the CDR3 reads TGTGCCAGCAGTTCGGACAGGGGTGGCGGCTACACCTTC.

This chain joins TRBV5-4 and TRBJ2-5, with 13 bases identical to TRBD2. Germline assignment: CDR1 SGHNT and CDR2 YYREEE (reference sequence). The CDR3 length is 18 residues. V gave up 6 bases and J gave up 2 bases; unmatched junction bases: 13. The CDR3 region is CASTGLAGPTGPQETQYF. In nucleotides, the CDR3 is TGTGCCAGCACGGGACTAGCGGGACCGACCGGACCTCAAGAGACCCAGTACTTC. The variable domain in full, with the rest retrieved from reference TRBV5-4 and TRBJ2-5, is ETGVTQSPTHLIKTRGQQVTLRCSSQSGHNTVSWYQQALGQGPQFIFQYYREEENGRGNFPPRFSGLQFPNYSSELNVNALELDDSALYLCASTGLAGPTGPQETQYFGPGTRLLVL.

The rearrangement uses TRBV7-2 and TRBJ1-2, with a tentative D call TRBD1 (5 bases). The germline V gene has CDR1 SGHTA and CDR2 FQGNSA. The V gene lost 3 bases and the J gene lost 5 bases, with 7 bases spanning the gap. This CDR3 comprises 12 residues. Here the CDR3 reads CASSFDRYGYTF. The DNA of the CDR3 is TGTGCCAGCAGCTTCGACAGATATGGCTACACCTTC.

The chain couples TRBV19 to TRBJ1-1; no clear D gene. This CDR3 is built from 14 residues. Germline lookup yields CDR1 LNHDA and CDR2 SQIVND (reference sequence). Trimming left V 3 bases short and J 5 bases short, with 13 bases between. CDR3 bases: TGTGCCAGTAGTATTGTAATGGGCAGGACTGAAGCTTTCTTT. Translated: CASSIVMGRTEAFF.

This clone was counted a few times. J is TRBJ1-2 and V is TRBV20-1; TRBD1 is a possible D gene (6 bases). The V end was cut by 3 bases, the J end by 4 bases, with 6 bases between. The CDR3 totals 11 residues. Germline-derived CDR1 and CDR2 are DFQATT and SNEGSKA (reference sequence). The CDR3 protein is CSARTGYGYTF. In nucleotides, the CDR3 is TGCAGTGCTAGGACAGGCTATGGCTACACCTTC.